Listed below are T cell receptor beta chains from one sample, sequenced in a study of blood T cell repertoires in COVID-19. Libraries were prepared by immunoSEQ multiplex PCR; TCRdb keeps only in-frame clonotypes and omits some of them. The profile shows under 350,000 clones, 75% to 90% of them singletons. Material for sequencing was peripheral blood. These receptors were obtained from a man aged 50 or older with acute or convalescent COVID-19. Both conserved end residues are part of each CDR3. Each record gives: CDR3 DNA, CDR3 protein, J gene, D gene, V gene, clone size. D genes are given only for firm matches. Rows give clone size only sometimes, using once, few, many, or a class for an expanded clone.

TGTGCCAGCAGCTCCCCGGGGACAGAAAATGAAAAACTGTTTTTT,CASSSPGTENEKLFF,TRBJ1-4,NA,TRBV12-1,NA
TGCGCCAGCAGCGGTCTGGACAGTTCGAACACCGGGGAGCTGTTTTTT,CASSGLDSSNTGELFF,TRBJ2-2,NA,TRBV5-1,NA
TGTGCCAGCAGTTACGCTAGCGGCGAGCAGTACTTC,CASSYASGEQYF,TRBJ2-7,TRBD2,TRBV6-6,NA
TGTGCCAGCAGCTTAGAAAGTGGGACTTCTTACGAGCAGTACTTC,CASSLESGTSYEQYF,TRBJ2-7,NA,TRBV7-6,few
TGTGCCAGTAGTATCGCGGGGGGCCCGGAAGAGACCCAGTACTTC,CASSIAGGPEETQYF,TRBJ2-5,TRBD2,TRBV19,NA
TGTGCCAGCAGCGTAGACATTGATGGGCACCAAGAGACCCAGTACTTC,CASSVDIDGHQETQYF,TRBJ2-5,NA,TRBV9,NA
TGTGCCAGCAGGGGGGGGACCGGGGAGCTGTTTTTT,CASRGGTGELFF,TRBJ2-2,TRBD2,TRBV12-3/TRBV12-4,NA
TGTGCCACCAGTGATGGGGGGACAGGGTCAAAAGAGACCCAGTACTTC,CATSDGGTGSKETQYF,TRBJ2-5,TRBD1,TRBV24-1,NA
TGTGCCAGCAGCCTCGGGACTTACACAGATACGCAGTATTTT,CASSLGTYTDTQYF,TRBJ2-3,NA,TRBV3-1/TRBV3-2,NA
TGTGCCAGCAGCTTAGTCCCGGGTAATCAGCCCCAGCATTTT,CASSLVPGNQPQHF,TRBJ1-5,NA,TRBV7-2,NA
TGTGCCAGCAGCTTAGGGCAGGGTGGCGAGCAGTACTTC,CASSLGQGGEQYF,TRBJ2-7,NA,TRBV11-3,NA
TGCGCCAGCAGCTTGGCCGGACAGGCAGCCTATGGCTACACCTTC,CASSLAGQAAYGYTF,TRBJ1-2,TRBD1,TRBV5-1,NA
TGTGCCAGCCTCAGGGGCCCCTCTGGAAACACCATATATTTT,CASLRGPSGNTIYF,TRBJ1-3,NA,TRBV7-9,NA
TGTGCCAGCAGCTTGGAGACTAGCGGGGAACACACAGATACGCAGTATTTT,CASSLETSGEHTDTQYF,TRBJ2-3,TRBD2,TRBV5-4,NA
TGCGCCAGCAGCTTGGCGGGGGGCAAGGGGGATACGCAGTATTTT,CASSLAGGKGDTQYF,TRBJ2-3,NA,TRBV5-1,NA
TGCAGCGTTGATGGTGGAGATACCTATGGCTACACCTTC,CSVDGGDTYGYTF,TRBJ1-2,NA,TRBV29-1,NA
TGTGCCAGCAGCTCAACAGGGTCAGTAGTTAAGACTGAAGCTTTCTTT,CASSSTGSVVKTEAFF,TRBJ1-1,NA,TRBV7-6,NA
TGTGCCAGCAGCCTGCGTCAGAGGGGGTTTTGGGGTTCAGAAAAACTGTTTTTT,CASSLRQRGFWGSEKLFF,TRBJ1-4,NA,TRBV7-8,NA
TGTGCCATCAGTGGCCCCGGGACTACTCAAGAGACCCAGTACTTC,CAISGPGTTQETQYF,TRBJ2-5,TRBD2,TRBV10-3,once
TGTGCCAGCAGTATAGCCGGCAATCAGCCCCAGCATTTT,CASSIAGNQPQHF,TRBJ1-5,NA,TRBV7-8,NA
TGCAGCGTTGAAAAGGGAGCCCTCTATGGCTACACCTTC,CSVEKGALYGYTF,TRBJ1-2,NA,TRBV29-1,NA
TGTGCCTCGGGTGGGGCCGGCACAGATACGCAGTATTTT,CASGGAGTDTQYF,TRBJ2-3,NA,TRBV10-3,NA
TGTGCCAGCAGCCAAGGTCAGGTTAAAGGACCCCAGCATTTT,CASSQGQVKGPQHF,TRBJ1-5,NA,TRBV3-1/TRBV3-2,NA
TGTGCCAGCAGCTCCCGGGGGTACACAGATACGCAGTATTTT,CASSSRGYTDTQYF,TRBJ2-3,NA,TRBV7-6,NA
TGCGCCAGCAGTGAGGGGGCCTATGGCTACACCTTC,CASSEGAYGYTF,TRBJ1-2,TRBD1,TRBV5-1,NA
TGCAGCGTTGTTCCACTCGGGGCTAATGAAAAACTGTTTTTT,CSVVPLGANEKLFF,TRBJ1-4,NA,TRBV29-1,once
TGTGCCAGCAGTGAAAGATTGGGACAGGGCCGTTATAGCAATCAGCCCCAGCATTTT,CASSERLGQGRYSNQPQHF,TRBJ1-5,TRBD1,TRBV2,NA
TGTGCCTGGAGTGCGCTCCCCCCCCAGGGCCTAAACACTGAAGCTTTCTTT,CAWSALPPQGLNTEAFF,TRBJ1-1,NA,TRBV30,NA
TGTGCCAGCGCCAGACAGGGCGCGATCACCGGGGAGCTGTTTTTT,CASARQGAITGELFF,TRBJ2-2,TRBD1,TRBV6-5,once
TGTGCCAGCAGCTCTGCCCGGGGGACCCTCTACAATGAGCAGTTCTTC,CASSSARGTLYNEQFF,TRBJ2-1,NA,TRBV7-2,NA
TGTGCTAGTGGTCTGACAGTGAACACTGAAGCTTTCTTT,CASGLTVNTEAFF,TRBJ1-1,NA,TRBV12-5,NA
TGCAGCGTTGGTTTCCTGGGGGCGTACGAGCAGTACTTC,CSVGFLGAYEQYF,TRBJ2-7,NA,TRBV29-1,NA
TGTGCCAGCAGACAGAGCTATAATTCACCCCTCCACTTT,CASRQSYNSPLHF,TRBJ1-6,NA,TRBV2,NA
TGTGCCAGCAGCGGAGGGGCGCGTGAGACCCAGTACTTC,CASSGGARETQYF,TRBJ2-5,NA,TRBV11-2,NA
TGTGCCAGCAGCCCGTTCGGGGGATCCTACGAGCAGTACTTC,CASSPFGGSYEQYF,TRBJ2-7,NA,TRBV3-1/TRBV3-2,NA
TGTGCCAGCTTAAGGACAGGCAACACCGGGGAGCTGTTTTTT,CASLRTGNTGELFF,TRBJ2-2,TRBD1,TRBV2,NA
TGTGCCAGCAGTCGCGGACAGGGGGCTGCGGCTTTCTTT,CASSRGQGAAAFF,TRBJ1-1,TRBD1,TRBV6-5,NA
TGTGCTAGTGGCCGGGAGGACCATAATTCACCCCTCCACTTT,CASGREDHNSPLHF,TRBJ1-6,NA,TRBV12-5,few
TGCGCCAGCAGCTTAACGGGGGTGTCGTCTAGCACAGATACGCAGTATTTT,CASSLTGVSSSTDTQYF,TRBJ2-3,NA,TRBV5-1,NA
TGTGCCAGCAGTTCCCACGGGACAGGTCGTAGCCAGCCCCAGCATTTT,CASSSHGTGRSQPQHF,TRBJ1-5,TRBD1,TRBV6-5,NA
TGTGCCAGCAGCTTAGAAGGGGGCATGTGGGCTGAAGCTTTCTTT,CASSLEGGMWAEAFF,TRBJ1-1,TRBD1,TRBV5-5,NA
TGCAGCGTTGAAGTGGTCGGAGAGACCCAGTACTTC,CSVEVVGETQYF,TRBJ2-5,NA,TRBV29-1,once
TGTGCCAGCAGCTTAGTTGCGGGCGAGCAGTACTTC,CASSLVAGEQYF,TRBJ2-7,NA,TRBV7-2,NA
TGTGCCAGCAGCCAAGAGGGACAGGGGTTGTTCAGCTCCTACAATGAGCAGTTCTTC,CASSQEGQGLFSSYNEQFF,TRBJ2-1,TRBD1,TRBV3-1/TRBV3-2,NA
TGTGCTAGTGGTTTGACCCCGGGACAGGGGGCATTCGGGGAGCTGTTTTTT,CASGLTPGQGAFGELFF,TRBJ2-2,TRBD1,TRBV12-5,NA